A single sample is the source of the 8 T cell receptor beta chains below, sequenced in a study of early T cells in non-severe SARS-CoV-2 infection. TCRdb reprocessed the 5' RACE reads with MiXCR, giving one entry per CDR3 protein. Among about 97,000 distinct CDR3 sequences, around 10% were seen once, and the ten largest hold approximately 4.5%. Sequencing used whole blood, obtained at baseline. These receptors originate from an adult who was a healthcare worker with PCR-confirmed SARS-CoV-2 infection or an uninfected control (not recorded which).

The rearrangement joins TRBV2 to TRBJ1-1; D gene ambiguous. V lost 4 bases to trimming and J lost 4 bases, with 7 bases between them. This CDR3 contains 12 residues. Germline CDR1 is SNHLY and CDR2 is FYNNEI. The CDR3 DNA follows: TGTGCCAGCAGTGGGGAGGGCACTGAAGCTTTCTTT. Residues: CASSGEGTEAFF.

In this sample, this clonotype turned up a few times. V gene TRBV20-1 combines with J gene TRBJ2-1; possibly TRBD1 or TRBD2 for D (9 bases each). Germline-derived CDR1 and CDR2 are DFQATT and SNEGSKA (reference sequence). CDR3 length: 17 residues. The ends were cut back, 4 bases at V and 9 bases at J, with 28 bases in the middle. The CDR3 coding sequence is TGCAGTGCTAAGACGCACAGGGGGCTAGCGGGATTCGGTGAGCAGTTCTTC. Translated, it gives CSAKTHRGLAGFGEQFF.

The CDR3 bases are TGTGCCAGCTCACCACTACAGGAGAACACCGGGGAGCTGTTTTTT. This encodes CASSPLQENTGELFF. The V gene is TRBV18, the J gene TRBJ2-2; a weak D match, TRBD1 (5 bases). V was trimmed by 1 base and J by 1 base, leaving 7 bases between them. CDR3 length: 15 amino acids. Germline CDR1 reads KGHSH; CDR2 reads LQKENI.

The chain is built from TRBV7-9 and TRBJ2-7; D possibly corresponds to TRBD1 (5 bases). The V gene lost 4 bases and the J gene lost 3 bases, with 16 bases spanning the gap. Per germline, CDR1 SEHNR and CDR2 FQNEAQ (reference sequence). The CDR3 length is 15 residues. The CDR3 region is CASSSPMGLIYEQYF. The DNA of the CDR3 is TGTGCCAGCAGCTCCCCCATGGGGCTAATCTACGAGCAGTACTTC.

This clonotype was detected only a few times. The V call is TRBV18, the J call TRBJ2-1; possible D gene TRBD2, 6 bases. The germline CDR1 and CDR2 sequences are KGHSH and LQKENI. Trimming removed 3 bases at V and 9 bases at J, with 15 bases between. The CDR3 runs to 14 residues. CDR3 sequence reads: CASSPSGDFGEQFF. The DNA of the CDR3 is TGTGCCAGCTCACCTTCGGGGGACTTTGGTGAGCAGTTCTTC.

The chain employs TRBV20-1 and TRBJ2-1, with D perhaps assigned TRBD1 or TRBD2 (5 bases each). CDR3 length: 16 residues. Germline loops: CDR1 DFQATT, CDR2 SNEGSKA (reference sequence). Trimming removed 6 bases at V and 3 bases at J, with 21 bases between. The CDR3 region is CSALESPGTGYNEQFF. CDR3 nucleotide sequence: TGCAGTGCACTAGAGTCTCCCGGGACCGGCTACAATGAGCAGTTCTTC.

In its sample, this clonotype was seen many times. The chain has TRBV5-6 and TRBJ1-5; unclear D gene. Germline-derived CDR1 and CDR2 are SGHDT and YYEEEE. Trimming shortened V by 0 bases and J by 3 bases, and 4 bases separated the two germline ends. This CDR3 has 13 amino acids. CDR3 sequence: CASSLGVNQPQHF. CDR3 DNA sequence: TGTGCCAGCAGCTTGGGAGTCAATCAGCCCCAGCATTTT.

V gene TRBV5-1 combines with J gene TRBJ2-6, with D perhaps matching TRBD2 (5 bases). Germline V gene data show CDR1 as SGHRS and CDR2 as YFSETQ. V was pared by 1 base and J by 0 bases, with 8 bases between. The CDR3 has 16 residues. The DNA for the CDR3 is TGCGCCAGCAGCTTGACAAGCGGCTCTGGGGCCAACGTCCTGACTTTC. It codes for CASSLTSGSGANVLTF.